Sequencing of this T cell receptor (beta chain) was carried out in a study of T cells in Graves' hyperthyroidism and ophthalmopathy. CDR1 and CDR2 from the germline V gene are SEHNR and FQNEAQ (reference sequence). Trimming took 6 bases from V and 3 from J, leaving 6 bases between them. There are 12 residues in the CDR3. Study conclusions and caveats: Ophthalmopathy got predicted by the model a median around 6.8 months before its onset.

Researchers amplified the TCR beta CDR3 regions from RNA transcripts. The HTBI set primed first-round TCR CDR3 RT-PCR. Using its own MiXCR run on the multiplex PCR reads, TCRdb lists one record per CDR3 protein. This sample carries 650,000 to 850,000 distinct CDR3 sequences, roughly a sixth of them seen once, and the ten largest clones take roughly 17%. Patients showing uncontrolled infection, other autoimmune disease, pregnancy or lactation were ineligible. The blood sample predates any ophthalmopathy symptoms, coming from first hyperthyroidism diagnosis. This clonotype was seen many times. The antigen is unknown.

This receptor was obtained from a woman between 50 and 59 years old with Graves' hyperthyroidism that later progressed to Graves' ophthalmopathy. The sequenced material came from blood. The rearrangement uses TRBV7-9 and TRBJ1-5; D is uncertain. CDR3 in DNA: TGTGCCAGCAGTTTGGCCAATCAGCCCCAGCATTTT. As protein: CASSLANQPQHF.